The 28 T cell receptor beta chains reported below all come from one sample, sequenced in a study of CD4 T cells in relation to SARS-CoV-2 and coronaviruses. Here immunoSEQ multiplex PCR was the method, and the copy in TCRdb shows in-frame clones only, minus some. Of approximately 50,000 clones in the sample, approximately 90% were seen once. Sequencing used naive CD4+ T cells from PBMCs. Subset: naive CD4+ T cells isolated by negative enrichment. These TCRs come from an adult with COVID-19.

The CDR3 coding sequence is TGTGCCAGCTCACCACGGGAACGTGGCTACACCTTC. Protein sequence: CASSPRERGYTF. The chain has TRBV18 and TRBJ1-2; D is ambiguous. The CDR3 runs to 12 residues. V was shortened by 1 base and J by 7 bases, with 7 bases between the two germline ends. Germline assignment: CDR1 KGHSH and CDR2 LQKENI.

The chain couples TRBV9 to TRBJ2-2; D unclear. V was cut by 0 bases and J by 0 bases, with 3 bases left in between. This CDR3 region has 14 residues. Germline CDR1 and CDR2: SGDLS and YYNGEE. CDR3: CASSVVSNTGELFF. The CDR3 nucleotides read TGTGCCAGCAGCGTAGTATCGAACACCGGGGAGCTGTTTTTT.

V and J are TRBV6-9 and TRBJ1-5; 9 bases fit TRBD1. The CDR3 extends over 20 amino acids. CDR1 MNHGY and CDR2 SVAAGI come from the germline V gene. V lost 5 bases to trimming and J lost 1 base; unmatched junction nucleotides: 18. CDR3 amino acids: CASSRTGDGPPKFSNQPQHF. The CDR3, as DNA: TGTGCCAGCAGTCGGACAGGGGACGGCCCCCCTAAGTTCAGCAATCAGCCCCAGCATTTT.

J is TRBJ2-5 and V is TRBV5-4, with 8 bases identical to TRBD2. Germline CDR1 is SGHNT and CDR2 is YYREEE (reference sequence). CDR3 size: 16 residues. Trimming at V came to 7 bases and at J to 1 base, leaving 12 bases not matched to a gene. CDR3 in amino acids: CASAPGVAGSQETQYF. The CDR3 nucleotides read TGTGCCAGCGCCCCCGGGGTAGCGGGGTCCCAAGAGACCCAGTACTTC.

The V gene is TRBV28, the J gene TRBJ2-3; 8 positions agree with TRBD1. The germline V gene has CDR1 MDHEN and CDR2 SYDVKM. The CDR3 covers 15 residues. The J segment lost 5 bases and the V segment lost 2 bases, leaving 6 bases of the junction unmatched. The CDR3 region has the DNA TGTGCCAGCAGTTTAAGCCGTGGACAGGGAGATACGCAGTATTTT. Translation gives CASSLSRGQGDTQYF.

The CDR3 is CASSYRAAVNEKLFF. The CDR3 coding sequence is TGTGCCAGCAGTTACCGGGCAGCAGTCAATGAAAAACTGTTTTTT. The chain recombines TRBV6-5 with TRBJ1-4; D gene ambiguous. V was clipped by 2 bases and J by 5 bases, with 12 bases between them. The V gene's germline CDR1 is MNHEY and CDR2 SVGAGI. The CDR3 totals 15 residues.

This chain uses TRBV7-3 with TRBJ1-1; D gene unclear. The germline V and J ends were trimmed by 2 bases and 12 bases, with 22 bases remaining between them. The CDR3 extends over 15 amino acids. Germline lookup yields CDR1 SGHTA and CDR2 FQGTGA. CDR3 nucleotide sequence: TGTGCCAGCAGCTTATCGCATCAGGCCATGGAACAGACTTTCTTT. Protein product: CASSLSHQAMEQTFF.

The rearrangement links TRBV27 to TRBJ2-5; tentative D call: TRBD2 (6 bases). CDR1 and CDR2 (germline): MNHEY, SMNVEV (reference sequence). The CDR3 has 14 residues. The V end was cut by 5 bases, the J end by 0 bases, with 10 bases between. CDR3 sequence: CASSPRRDQETQYF. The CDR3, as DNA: TGTGCCAGCAGTCCCCGGAGGGACCAAGAGACCCAGTACTTC.

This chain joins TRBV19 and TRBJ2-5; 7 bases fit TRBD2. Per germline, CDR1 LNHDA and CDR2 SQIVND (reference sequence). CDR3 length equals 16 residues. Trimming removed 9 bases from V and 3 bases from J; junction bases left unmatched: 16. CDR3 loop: CASSAGVSIEKETQYF. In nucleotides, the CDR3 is TGTGCCAGCTCTGCGGGGGTTTCGATCGAAAAAGAGACCCAGTACTTC.

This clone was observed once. Here the CDR3 DNA reads TGTGCCATCAGTGATGGGCGGGCAGATACGCAGTATTTT. The encoded protein is CAISDGRADTQYF. The chain joins TRBV10-3 to TRBJ2-3, with a weak D call TRBD2 (5 bases). The CDR3 loop spans 13 amino acids. V was pared by 3 bases and J by 4 bases, with 8 bases between. The germline CDR1 and CDR2 sequences are ENHRY and SYGVKD.

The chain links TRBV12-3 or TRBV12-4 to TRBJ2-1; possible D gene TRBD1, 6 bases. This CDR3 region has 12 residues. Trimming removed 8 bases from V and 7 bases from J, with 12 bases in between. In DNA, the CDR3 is TGTGCCAGCGGCGACAGGAGAAATGAGCAGTTCTTC. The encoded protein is CASGDRRNEQFF.

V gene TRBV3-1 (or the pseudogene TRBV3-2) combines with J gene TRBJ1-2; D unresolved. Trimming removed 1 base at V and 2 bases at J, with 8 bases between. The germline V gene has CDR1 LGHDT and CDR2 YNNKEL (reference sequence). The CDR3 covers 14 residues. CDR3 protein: CASSQASRNYGYTF. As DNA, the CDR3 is TGTGCCAGCAGCCAAGCTAGCAGAAACTATGGCTACACCTTC.

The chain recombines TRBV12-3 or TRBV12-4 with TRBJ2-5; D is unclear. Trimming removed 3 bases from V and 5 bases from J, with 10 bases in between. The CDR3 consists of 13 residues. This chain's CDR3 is CASSFTARETQYF. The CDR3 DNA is TGTGCCAGCAGTTTTACGGCCAGGGAGACCCAGTACTTC.

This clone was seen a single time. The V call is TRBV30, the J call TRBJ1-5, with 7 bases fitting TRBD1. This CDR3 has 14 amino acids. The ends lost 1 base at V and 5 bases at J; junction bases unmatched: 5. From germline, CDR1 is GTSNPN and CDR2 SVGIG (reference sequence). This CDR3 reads CAWSEGASDQPQHF. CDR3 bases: TGTGCCTGGAGTGAGGGGGCAAGCGATCAGCCCCAGCATTTT.

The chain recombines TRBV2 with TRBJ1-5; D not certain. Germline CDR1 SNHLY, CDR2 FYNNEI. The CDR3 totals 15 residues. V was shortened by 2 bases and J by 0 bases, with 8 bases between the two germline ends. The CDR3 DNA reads TGTGCCAGCAGTGAAAGAGCGGGTAGCAATCAGCCCCAGCATTTT. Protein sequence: CASSERAGSNQPQHF.

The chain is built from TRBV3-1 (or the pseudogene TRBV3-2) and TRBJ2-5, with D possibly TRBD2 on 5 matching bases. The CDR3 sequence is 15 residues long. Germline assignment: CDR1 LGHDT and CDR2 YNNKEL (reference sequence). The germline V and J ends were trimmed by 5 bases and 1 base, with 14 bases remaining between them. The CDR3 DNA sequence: TGTGCCAGCAGCGGGAGTAGCGACCTCCAAGAGACCCAGTACTTC. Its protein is CASSGSSDLQETQYF.

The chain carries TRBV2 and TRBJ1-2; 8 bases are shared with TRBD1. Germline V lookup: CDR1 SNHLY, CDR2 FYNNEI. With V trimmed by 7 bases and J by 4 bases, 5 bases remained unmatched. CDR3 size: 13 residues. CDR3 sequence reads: CASTPGQGYGYTF. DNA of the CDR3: TGTGCCAGCACCCCCGGACAGGGCTATGGCTACACCTTC.

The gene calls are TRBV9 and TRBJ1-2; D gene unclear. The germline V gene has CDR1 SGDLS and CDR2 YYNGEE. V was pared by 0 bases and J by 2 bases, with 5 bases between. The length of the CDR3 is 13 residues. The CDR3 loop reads CASSVELNYGYTF. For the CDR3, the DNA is TGTGCCAGCAGCGTAGAGTTGAACTATGGCTACACCTTC.

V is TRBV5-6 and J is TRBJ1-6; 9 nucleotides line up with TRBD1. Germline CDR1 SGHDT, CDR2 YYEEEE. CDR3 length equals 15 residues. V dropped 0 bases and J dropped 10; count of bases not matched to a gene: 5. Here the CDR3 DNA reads TGTGCCAGCAGCTTGGAGGGACAGGGAAAGTCACCCCTCCACTTT. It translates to CASSLEGQGKSPLHF. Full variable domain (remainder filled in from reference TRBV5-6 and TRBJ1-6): DAGVTQSPTHLIKTRGQQVTLRCSPKSGHDTVSWYQQALGQGPQFIFQYYEEEERQRGNFPDRFSGHQFPNYSSELNVNALLLGDSALYLCASSLEGQGKSPLHFGNGTRLTVT.

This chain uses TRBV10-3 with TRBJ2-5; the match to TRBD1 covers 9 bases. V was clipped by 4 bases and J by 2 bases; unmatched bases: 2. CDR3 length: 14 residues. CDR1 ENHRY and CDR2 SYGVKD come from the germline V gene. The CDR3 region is CAISATGGQETQYF. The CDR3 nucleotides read TGTGCCATCAGTGCGACAGGGGGACAAGAGACCCAGTACTTC.

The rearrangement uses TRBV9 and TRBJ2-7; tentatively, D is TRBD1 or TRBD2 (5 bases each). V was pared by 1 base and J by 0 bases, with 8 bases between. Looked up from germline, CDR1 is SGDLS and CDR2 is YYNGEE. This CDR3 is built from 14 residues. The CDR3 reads CASSVSGTSYEQYF. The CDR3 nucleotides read TGTGCCAGCAGCGTATCCGGGACCTCCTACGAGCAGTACTTC.

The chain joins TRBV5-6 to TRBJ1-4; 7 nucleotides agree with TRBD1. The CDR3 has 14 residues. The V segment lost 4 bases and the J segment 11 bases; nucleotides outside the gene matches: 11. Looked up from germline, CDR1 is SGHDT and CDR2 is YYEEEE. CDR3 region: CASSLMGGGEKLFF. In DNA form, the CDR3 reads TGTGCCAGCAGCCTAATGGGAGGGGGCGAGAAACTGTTTTTT.

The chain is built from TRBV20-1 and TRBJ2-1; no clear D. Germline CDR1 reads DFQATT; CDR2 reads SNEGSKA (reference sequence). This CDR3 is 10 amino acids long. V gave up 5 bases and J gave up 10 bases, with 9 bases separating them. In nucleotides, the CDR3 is TGCAGTGCTGAAGACTCGGAGCAGTTCTTC. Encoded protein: CSAEDSEQFF.

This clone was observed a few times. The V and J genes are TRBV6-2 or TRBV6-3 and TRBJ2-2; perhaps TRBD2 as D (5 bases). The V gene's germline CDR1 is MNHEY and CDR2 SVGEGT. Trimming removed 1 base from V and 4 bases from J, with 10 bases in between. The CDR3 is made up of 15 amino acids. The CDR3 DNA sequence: TGTGCCAGCAGTTACTATCGGGGTAGCACCGGGGAGCTGTTTTTT. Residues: CASSYYRGSTGELFF.

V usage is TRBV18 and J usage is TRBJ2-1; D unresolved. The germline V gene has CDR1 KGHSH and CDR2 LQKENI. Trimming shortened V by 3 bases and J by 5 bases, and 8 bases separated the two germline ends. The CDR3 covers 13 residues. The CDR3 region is CASSPQMDNEQFF. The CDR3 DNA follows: TGTGCCAGCTCACCCCAGATGGACAATGAGCAGTTCTTC.

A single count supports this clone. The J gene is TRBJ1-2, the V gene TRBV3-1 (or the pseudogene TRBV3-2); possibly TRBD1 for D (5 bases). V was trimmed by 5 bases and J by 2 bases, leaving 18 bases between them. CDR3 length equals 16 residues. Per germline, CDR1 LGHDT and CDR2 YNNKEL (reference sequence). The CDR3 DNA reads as TGTGCCAGCAGCGAGAAAGTAGGGGTGGCGAACTATGGCTACACCTTC. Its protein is CASSEKVGVANYGYTF.

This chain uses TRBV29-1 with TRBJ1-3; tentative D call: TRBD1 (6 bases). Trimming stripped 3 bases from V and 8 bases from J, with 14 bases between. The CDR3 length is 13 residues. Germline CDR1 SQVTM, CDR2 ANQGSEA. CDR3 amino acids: CSVDGAGEDTIYF. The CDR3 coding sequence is TGCAGCGTTGATGGGGCAGGGGAGGACACCATATATTTT.

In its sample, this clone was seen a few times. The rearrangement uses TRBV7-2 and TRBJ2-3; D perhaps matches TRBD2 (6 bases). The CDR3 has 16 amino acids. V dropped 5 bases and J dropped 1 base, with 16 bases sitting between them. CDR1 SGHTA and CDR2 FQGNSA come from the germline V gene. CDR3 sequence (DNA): TGTGCCAGCAGCCCACTAGCAAACCTCCGCACAGATACGCAGTATTTT. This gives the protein CASSPLANLRTDTQYF.